This TCR beta chain originates from a study of blood T cell repertoires in COVID-19. Study-level background: Acute and convalescent COVID-19 samples came from the United States, Italy and Spain. PBMCs, B-cell-depleted T cells, or T cells were the source of the cDNA or gDNA that made up the material.

In the original analysis: Counts of nucleated cells, estimated from reference gene primer amplification, were obtained. Clones were sequenced by immunoSEQ multiplex PCR, and TCRdb holds only the in-frame ones, with some missing. V and J calls and clone size are those listed in that table; D and trimming were worked out from the DNA. The sample contains under 50,000 clones, around 85% of which appear only once. V lost 3 bases and J lost 0, with 13 bases in between. The CDR3 has 17 amino acids. Per the germline V gene, CDR1 is SGHRS and CDR2 is YFSETQ. The sequencing sample was made of peripheral blood. This TCR came from a man aged 40-50 years with active COVID-19. This sequence joins TRBV5-1 and TRBJ1-6; no firm D call. CDR3 in DNA: TGCGCCAGCAGCTCAGACATTACCAGCTCCTATAATTCACCCCTCCACTTT. Its protein is CASSSDITSSYNSPLHF.